The rows below give T cell receptor beta chains drawn from one sample of a study of T cells in localized non-small cell lung cancer. Only in-frame clones appear in the TCRdb table, and some are missing; sequencing was by immunoSEQ multiplex PCR. The sample consists of approximately 2,600 clones, 37% of them appearing once. Sequenced material: normal lung tissue next to the tumor, taken before any cancer treatment. Receptors were obtained from a woman aged 40 to 75 with stage II squamous cell lung carcinoma. CDR3s include the opening cysteine and the closing phenylalanine or tryptophan. The D gene is left open where the match is weak. The size of a clone is reported for some rows only, either as once, few or many, or as a class for expanded clones.

.	TRBJ2-5	TRBV7-2	.	CASSTSQKETQYF	TGTGCCAGCAGCACCTCACAGAAAGAGACCCAGTACTTC
few	TRBJ1-1	TRBV19	.	CASSIDASTEAFF	TGTGCCAGTAGTATCGACGCTTCCACTGAAGCTTTCTTT
.	TRBJ2-2	TRBV6-8	TRBD1	CASSSTRGRNTGELFF	TGTGCCAGCAGTTCAACCAGGGGGAGGAACACCGGGGAGCTGTTTTTT
.	TRBJ1-2	TRBV15	TRBD1	CATSTGQGADGYTF	TGTGCCACCAGCACTGGACAGGGGGCGGATGGCTACACCTTC
few	TRBJ1-5	TRBV19	.	CASNGMYNQPQHF	TGTGCCAGTAACGGGATGTACAATCAGCCCCAGCATTTT
large	TRBJ1-4	TRBV11-3	.	CASSPSVLGQSFNEKLFF	TGTGCCAGCAGCCCCAGTGTGTTGGGCCAGAGTTTTAATGAAAAACTGTTTTTT
.	TRBJ1-6	TRBV19	.	CASSPSLGFDSPLHF	TGTGCCAGTAGTCCCTCCCTAGGGTTTGATTCACCCCTCCACTTT
.	TRBJ2-5	TRBV29-1	.	CSVSEGGETQYF	TGCAGCGTTTCGGAGGGGGGAGAGACCCAGTACTTC
few	TRBJ2-7	TRBV28	TRBD1	CASSFLTGGLNEQYF	TGTGCCAGCAGTTTTCTGACAGGGGGCTTGAACGAGCAGTACTTC
.	TRBJ1-1	TRBV19	TRBD1	CASSAQGANTEAFF	TGTGCCAGTAGTGCGCAGGGGGCAAACACTGAAGCTTTCTTT
.	TRBJ2-7	TRBV5-1	TRBD2	CASSLGGVAGGSTYEQYF	TGCGCCAGCAGCTTGGGCGGGGTAGCGGGAGGCTCAACCTACGAGCAGTACTTC
.	TRBJ1-2	TRBV19	.	CASSRGVVGGGYTF	TGTGCCAGTAGTAGAGGAGTGGTCGGAGGGGGCTACACCTTC
few	TRBJ2-2	TRBV11-3	.	CASNPSTANTGELFF	TGTGCCAGCAACCCGTCGACAGCGAACACCGGGGAGCTGTTTTTT
few	TRBJ1-1	TRBV5-3	.	CARSPHRLGTEAFF	TGTGCCAGAAGCCCCCACAGATTAGGGACTGAAGCTTTCTTT
medium-sized	TRBJ2-1	TRBV11-3	.	CASSLLGTNYNEQFF	TGTGCCAGCAGCTTACTAGGGACGAACTACAATGAGCAGTTCTTC
.	TRBJ2-1	TRBV29-1	.	CSALEGGNEQFF	TGCAGCGCACTTGAGGGGGGCAATGAGCAGTTCTTC
few	TRBJ2-1	TRBV7-2	.	CASKGGANNEQFF	TGTGCCAGCAAAGGGGGGGCCAACAATGAGCAGTTCTTC
.	TRBJ2-3	TRBV18	TRBD1	CASSPPGQGTDTQYF	TGTGCCAGCTCACCTCCGGGACAGGGAACAGATACGCAGTATTTT
.	TRBJ1-1	TRBV6-8	TRBD1	CASRRRGRGNTEAFF	TGTGCCAGCAGACGAAGGGGGCGAGGGAACACTGAAGCTTTCTTT
few	TRBJ2-5	TRBV7-2	TRBD2	CASRLAGPSPGGTQYF	TGTGCCAGCAGACTAGCGGGACCAAGCCCGGGGGGAACCCAGTACTTC
.	TRBJ2-7	TRBV6-8	TRBD1	CASSPGQGARDYEQYF	TGTGCCAGCAGCCCGGGACAGGGAGCGAGAGACTACGAGCAGTACTTC
.	TRBJ2-5	TRBV28	.	CASSPADKTETQYF	TGTGCCAGCAGTCCGGCGGACAAGACTGAGACCCAGTACTTC
.	TRBJ1-1	TRBV11-3	.	CASTLVIEGTEAFF	TGTGCCAGCACCTTAGTCATTGAGGGAACTGAAGCTTTCTTT
few	TRBJ1-6	TRBV11-3	.	CASSLVRGADSPLHF	TGTGCCAGCAGCTTGGTTCGGGGGGCTGATTCACCCCTCCACTTT
.	TRBJ1-4	TRBV6-8	.	CASSQGRLINNEKLFF	TGTGCCAGCAGTCAAGGGAGACTGATCAATAATGAAAAACTGTTTTTT
few	TRBJ1-1	TRBV6-8	.	CASIRLNTEAFF	TGTGCCAGCATCAGGCTGAACACTGAAGCTTTCTTT
.	TRBJ1-4	TRBV29-1	TRBD1	CSVGQGDEKLFF	TGCAGCGTTGGTCAGGGGGATGAAAAACTGTTTTTT
medium-sized	TRBJ1-1	TRBV11-3	TRBD1	CASSLGQGLNTEAFF	TGTGCCAGCAGCTTAGGACAGGGGCTGAACACTGAAGCTTTCTTT
.	TRBJ2-1	TRBV19	.	CASSIDIRRSNEQFF	TGTGCCAGTAGTATAGATATCCGCAGGAGCAATGAGCAGTTCTTC
medium-sized	TRBJ2-5	TRBV11-3	TRBD2	CASSLAGVRETQYF	TGTGCCAGCAGCTTGGCGGGAGTTCGGGAGACCCAGTACTTC
.	TRBJ1-1	TRBV9	.	CASSVDSNTEAFF	TGTGCCAGCAGCGTTGACAGCAACACTGAAGCTTTCTTT
.	TRBJ1-6	TRBV6-8	.	CASRFPGPNSPLHF	TGTGCCAGCAGATTTCCGGGACCTAATTCACCCCTCCACTTT
.	TRBJ2-3	TRBV28	.	CASSLVRRSTDTQYF	TGTGCCAGCAGTTTAGTACGGCGTAGCACAGATACGCAGTATTTT
.	TRBJ1-2	TRBV15	.	CATSRDLQGQKRGYTF	TGTGCCACCAGCAGAGATCTACAGGGCCAGAAACGTGGCTACACCTTC
.	TRBJ1-1	TRBV10-2	.	CASSEGSTGRAEAFF	TGCGCCAGCAGTGAAGGTTCCACCGGGAGGGCTGAAGCTTTCTTT
.	TRBJ1-4	TRBV11-3	TRBD1	CASSLDRVATNEKLFF	TGTGCCAGCAGCTTGGACAGGGTTGCAACTAATGAAAAACTGTTTTTT
.	TRBJ1-1	TRBV28	.	CASTDRQRAAFF	TGTGCCAGCACCGACCGCCAGCGCGCGGCTTTCTTT
few	TRBJ1-4	TRBV11-3	TRBD1	CASSPDGQGAVSNEKLFF	TGTGCCAGCAGCCCCGACGGCCAGGGGGCTGTATCTAATGAAAAACTGTTTTTT
few	TRBJ2-1	TRBV6-8	TRBD2	CASTDIAGPFNEQFF	TGTGCCAGCACTGACATAGCGGGACCCTTCAATGAGCAGTTCTTC
.	TRBJ2-2	TRBV12-5	TRBD2	CASGLYLAGTTGELFF	TGTGCTAGTGGTTTGTATCTAGCGGGTACAACCGGGGAGCTGTTTTTT
.	TRBJ2-2	TRBV4-1	.	CASSQVTGPGELFF	TGCGCCAGCAGCCAAGTCACCGGACCCGGGGAGCTGTTTTTT
.	TRBJ2-1	TRBV11-3	TRBD1	CASSSGTGFYNEQFF	TGTGCCAGCAGCTCCGGGACAGGGTTTTACAATGAGCAGTTCTTC
.	TRBJ2-7	TRBV19	TRBD2	CASTASGQPGGEQYF	TGTGCCAGTACCGCCTCGGGTCAGCCGGGGGGGGAGCAGTACTTC
.	TRBJ1-5	TRBV6-8	.	CASSYDRGQPQHF	TGTGCCAGCAGTTACGATCGGGGTCAGCCCCAGCATTTT
.	TRBJ1-4	TRBV19	TRBD1	CASTGTGLEKLFF	TGTGCCAGTACCGGGACAGGGTTAGAAAAACTGTTTTTT
few	TRBJ2-2	TRBV19	.	CASSNREANTGELFF	TGTGCCAGTAGTAATCGTGAGGCGAACACCGGGGAGCTGTTTTTT
.	TRBJ2-2	TRBV11-3	.	CASSGLGGFHTGELFF	TGTGCCAGCAGCGGACTTGGGGGGTTCCACACCGGGGAGCTGTTTTTT
.	TRBJ2-2	TRBV14	.	CASSQVRAATGELFF	TGTGCCAGCAGCCAAGTAAGGGCGGCCACCGGGGAGCTGTTTTTT